What follows describes a single T cell receptor (beta chain). The CDR3 sequence is 15 residues long. CDR1 is MNHEY and CDR2 is SVGAGI in the germline V gene. V lost 0 bases and J lost 2, with 10 bases in between. The data are from a study of T cell changes during pregnancy in multiple sclerosis. Method: immunoSEQ multiplex PCR; TCRdb's copy keeps in-frame clones and lacks some. The sample holds tens of thousands of clones, roughly 90% seen once. The receptor was derived from a female donor in good health, enrolled as a control in a pregnancy study. The chain carries TRBV6-5 and TRBJ1-1; D unclear. This material consisted of peripheral blood, taken in the first trimester of pregnancy. As DNA, the CDR3 is TGTGCCAGCAGTTACTCGTGGAGGGCCAACACTGAAGCTTTCTTT. Translating it yields CASSYSWRANTEAFF.